The 20 T cell receptor beta chains reported below all come from one sample, sequenced in a study of breast tumors, draining lymph nodes, adjacent tissues. TCRdb reanalysed the multiplex PCR reads using MiXCR and keeps one entry per CDR3 protein. The data contain about 89,000 distinct CDR3 sequences, around 29% of them singletons. The lymph nodes were axillary draining lymph nodes from breast cancer patients. Sequences were obtained from axillary lymph node tissue. Receptor source: a female donor with breast cancer. Some clones in this sample may be carry-over from other donors' samples.

This clonotype was picked up one time. This rearrangement joins TRBV5-1 to TRBJ2-3; 9 bases line up with TRBD1. The V gene end was trimmed by 6 bases and the J gene end by 2 bases; junction bases not matched to a gene: 19. In germline, CDR1 is SGHRS, CDR2 YFSETQ. The CDR3 has 19 residues. The CDR3 sequence is CASTPGTGSLAIPTDTQYF. The CDR3, as DNA: TGCGCCAGCACTCCCGGGACAGGGAGCCTTGCTATTCCCACAGATACGCAGTATTTT.

As for this clonotype: Germline is not matched at one junction end, which may reflect a read error. The genes are TRBV20-1 and TRBJ2-2; 12 bases are shared with TRBD2. Germline CDR1 DFQATT, CDR2 SNEGSKA (reference sequence). CDR3 length: 16 amino acids. CDR3 DNA sequence: TGCAGTGCCAAAAATCGACTAGCGGGAGCCGCCCGGGAGCTGTCTTTT. Protein sequence: CSAKNRLAGAARELSF.

The chain employs TRBV5-1 and TRBJ2-7; TRBD1 aligns across 7 bases. The CDR3 length is 15 residues. After removal of 0 bases from V and 0 bases from J, the junction contained 3 bases not matched to a gene. CDR1 is SGHRS and CDR2 is YFSETQ in the germline V gene. The CDR3, as DNA: TGCGCCAGCAGCTTGGAGGGACAGAGCTCCTACGAGCAGTACTTC. Translated: CASSLEGQSSYEQYF.

For this clonotype: A much larger clone differs from this one at a single base, so this may be a read error. The CDR3 does not close with the conserved phenylalanine or tryptophan, likely indicating a read error. V and J are TRBV9 and TRBJ2-4; D uncertain. Trimming removed 4 bases from V and 9 bases from J, with 14 bases in between. Germline-derived CDR1 and CDR2 are SGDLS and YYNGEE. This CDR3 contains 13 residues. CDR3 DNA sequence: TGTGCCAGCAGCTCGGACCCGCGAGGCATTCAGTACTCC. Translating gives CASSSDPRGIQYS.

This chain uses TRBV30 with TRBJ1-2; tentative D call: TRBD1 (5 bases). Trimming removed 0 bases at V and 4 bases at J, with 18 bases between. The CDR3 has 16 residues. Germline CDR1 reads GTSNPN; CDR2 reads SVGIG (reference sequence). The CDR3 reads CAWSVNFGTGSYGYTF. CDR3 coding DNA: TGTGCCTGGAGTGTAAATTTCGGGACGGGCAGCTATGGCTACACCTTC.

The table lists this clonotype with many counts. The chain links TRBV5-1 to TRBJ2-3; D remains ambiguous. With 3 bases removed from V and 0 bases from J, the gap between germline ends came to 11 bases. The CDR3 runs 15 residues. Per the germline V gene, CDR1 is SGHRS and CDR2 is YFSETQ. The CDR3 coding sequence is TGCGCCAGCAGCTCTGCAACCGCTAGCACAGATACGCAGTATTTT. Its translation: CASSSATASTDTQYF.

The V call is TRBV5-4, the J call TRBJ2-5, with D hard to call. From germline, CDR1 is SGHNT and CDR2 YYREEE (reference sequence). Between the trimmed V and J ends, which lost 4 bases and 3 bases, there was a span of 13 bases. The CDR3 runs to 14 residues. The DNA of the CDR3 is TGTGCCAGCAGCCCGGGTATAGGGAAAGAGACCCAGTACTTC. Translating gives CASSPGIGKETQYF.

This clonotype was counted ten times or more. This clone may be a read error of a much larger clone one base away. This chain joins TRBV20-1 and TRBJ1-3, with a weak D call TRBD1 (5 bases). The germline V gene has CDR1 DFQATT and CDR2 SNEGSKA (reference sequence). The CDR3 has 14 amino acids. CDR3 sequence reads: CSADAGLPGTTIYF. CDR3 bases: TGCAGTGCTGACGCGGGACTCCCAGGAACCACCATATATTTT.

The gene calls are TRBV3-1 and TRBJ2-1; 13 bases are shared with TRBD2. V dropped 5 bases and J dropped 10; count of bases not matched to a gene: 8. CDR3 size: 15 residues. Germline CDR1 reads LGHDT; CDR2 reads YNNKEL (reference sequence). As DNA, the CDR3 is TGTGCCAGCAGCACCTCCGGGACTAGCGGGGACGAGCAGTTCTTC. Its translation is CASSTSGTSGDEQFF.

This clonotype was detected many times. The chain uses TRBV9 and TRBJ2-1; D gene ambiguous. Germline loops: CDR1 SGDLS, CDR2 YYNGEE. This CDR3 has 12 amino acids. V dropped 4 bases and J dropped 9 bases, with 11 bases sitting between them. The chain's CDR3 is CASSLSSGEQFF. The CDR3 DNA sequence: TGTGCCAGCAGCTTATCCAGTGGTGAGCAGTTCTTC.

This clonotype was found many times. The chain is built from TRBV10-3 and TRBJ1-2; TRBD1 matches at 7 bases. CDR1 ENHRY and CDR2 SYGVKD come from the germline V gene. V dropped 6 bases and J dropped 3; count of bases not matched to a gene: 7. This CDR3 has 14 residues. The CDR3 DNA sequence: TGTGCCATCAGGACAGGGTCGTACGACTATGGCTACACCTTC. As protein: CAIRTGSYDYGYTF.

This clonotype appeared many times. One junction end disagrees with the germline gene, perhaps due to a read error. The chain joins TRBV7-3 to TRBJ2-3; D gene unclear. The CDR3 sequence is 13 residues long. Germline-derived CDR1 and CDR2 are SGHTA and FQGTGA. CDR3 coding DNA: TGTGCCAGCAGCCTAACCAGAGCAGATACGCAGTATTTT. It translates to CASSLTRADTQYF.

The rearrangement uses TRBV10-3 and TRBJ2-5; 7 bases map to TRBD1. Per germline, CDR1 ENHRY and CDR2 SYGVKD. With V trimmed by 0 bases and J by 3 bases, 1 base remained unmatched. This CDR3 is built from 14 residues. CDR3 residues: CAISESTGKETQYF. The CDR3 DNA is TGTGCCATCAGTGAGTCGACAGGGAAAGAGACCCAGTACTTC.

This clonotype was observed many times. Here the CDR3 DNA reads TGTGCCAGCAGCGCCCGAGGCGCGGGCACAGATACGCAGTATTTT. Residues: CASSARGAGTDTQYF. The J gene is TRBJ2-3, the V gene TRBV13; D is unclear. The CDR3 has 15 residues. Per germline, CDR1 PRHDT and CDR2 FYEKMQ (reference sequence). V was shortened by 5 bases and J by 1 base, with 13 bases between the two germline ends.

The V and J genes are TRBV19 and TRBJ1-3; D ambiguous. This CDR3 spans 14 amino acids. Trimming took off 2 bases at V and 0 bases at J, with 5 bases between the two ends. Germline V lookup: CDR1 LNHDA, CDR2 SQIVND (reference sequence). CDR3 in amino acids: CASSIRSSGNTIYF. The CDR3 nucleotides are TGTGCCAGTAGTATAAGAAGCTCTGGAAACACCATATATTTT.

The chain combines TRBV2 with TRBJ2-2, with a tentative D call TRBD1 (5 bases). The ends were cut back, 4 bases at V and 2 bases at J, with 11 bases in the middle. Germline lookup yields CDR1 SNHLY and CDR2 FYNNEI. The CDR3 length is 15 residues. The CDR3 loop is CASSAPTDNTGELFF. The DNA of the CDR3 is TGTGCCAGCAGTGCCCCGACAGATAACACCGGGGAGCTGTTTTTT.

To note about this clonotype: It may be a read error: a sequence one base away is much more abundant. The chain joins TRBV6-1 to TRBJ2-5; D remains unclear. CDR1 and CDR2 (germline): MNHNS, SASEGT. With 5 bases removed from V and 4 bases from J, the gap between germline ends came to 14 bases. There are 14 residues in the CDR3. The CDR3, as DNA: TGTGCCAGCAGTCATTCAGTCAGGATAGAGACCCAGTACTTC. Its protein product is CASSHSVRIETQYF.

Ten or more counts support this clonotype. The chain is built from TRBV11-2 and TRBJ2-7, with a possible D match to TRBD2 (5 bases). Trimming shortened V by 5 bases and J by 2 bases, and 13 bases separated the two germline ends. The V gene's germline CDR1 is SGHAT and CDR2 FQNNGV. The CDR3 covers 14 residues. The CDR3 region has the DNA TGTGCCAGCAGCCTCCCTTCCGGGGCCTACGAGCAGTACTTC. It is translated as CASSLPSGAYEQYF. Full variable domain (missing parts from reference TRBV11-2 and TRBJ2-7): EAGVAQSPRYKIIEKRQSVAFWCNPISGHATLYWYQQILGQGPKLLIQFQNNGVVDDSQLPKDRFSAERLKGVDSTLKIQPAKLEDSAVYLCASSLPSGAYEQYFGPGTRLTVT.

The chain employs TRBV29-1 and TRBJ2-7; tentatively, D is TRBD1 (5 bases). The germline V gene has CDR1 SQVTM and CDR2 ANQGSEA. The V and J ends lost 4 bases and 5 bases respectively, with 15 bases between them. The CDR3 spans 13 residues. CDR3 loop: CSVVQGMGHEQYF. CDR3 coding DNA: TGCAGCGTTGTTCAGGGAATGGGCCACGAGCAGTACTTC.

In its sample, this clonotype was seen many times. The chain's CDR3 is CASSLSGSRYEQYF. CDR3 coding DNA: TGTGCCAGCAGCTTAAGCGGGAGCCGGTACGAGCAGTACTTC. This chain joins TRBV7-9 and TRBJ2-7, with 8 positions matching TRBD2. V lost 2 bases to trimming and J lost 4 bases; unmatched junction nucleotides: 4. The length of the CDR3 is 14 residues. The germline V gene encodes CDR1 SEHNR and CDR2 FQNEAQ (reference sequence).